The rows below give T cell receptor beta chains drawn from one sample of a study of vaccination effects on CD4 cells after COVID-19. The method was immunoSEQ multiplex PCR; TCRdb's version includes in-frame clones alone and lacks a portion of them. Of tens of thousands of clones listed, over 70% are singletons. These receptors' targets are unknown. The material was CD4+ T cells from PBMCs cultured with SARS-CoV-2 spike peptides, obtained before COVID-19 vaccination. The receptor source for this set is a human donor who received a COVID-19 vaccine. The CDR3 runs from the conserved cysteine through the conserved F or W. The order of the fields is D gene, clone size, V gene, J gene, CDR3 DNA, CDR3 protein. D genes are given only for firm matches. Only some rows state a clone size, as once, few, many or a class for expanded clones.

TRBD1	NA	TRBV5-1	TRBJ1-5	TGCGCCAGCAGCTTGGGTGGACAGGGGTCTCAGCCCCAGCATTTT	CASSLGGQGSQPQHF
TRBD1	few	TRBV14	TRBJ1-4	TGTGCCAGCGGGACAGGGCGTGAAAAACTGTTTTTT	CASGTGREKLFF
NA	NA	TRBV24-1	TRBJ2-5	TGTGCCACCAGTGAATCCACAGGGCCCCAAGAGACCCAGTACTTC	CATSESTGPQETQYF
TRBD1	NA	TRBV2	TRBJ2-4	TGTGCCAGCAGCCTAAGGGGGGGACAGGGGATAGCCAAAAACATTCAGTACTTC	CASSLRGGQGIAKNIQYF
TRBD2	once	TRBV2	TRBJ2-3	TGTGCCAGCAGACCCTCTAGCGGGGGGGCCGGTACGCAGTATTTT	CASRPSSGGAGTQYF
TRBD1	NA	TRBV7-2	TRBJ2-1	TGTGCCAGCAGCTCCCGTTGGGACAGGGTTCAACATGAGCAGTTCTTC	CASSSRWDRVQHEQFF
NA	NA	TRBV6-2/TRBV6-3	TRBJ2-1	TGTGCCAGCAGTTTGGAAGGGGAGGAGCAGTTCTTC	CASSLEGEEQFF
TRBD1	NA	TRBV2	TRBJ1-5	TGTGCCAGCAGTGGGACAGGAGGCCAGCCCCAGCATTTT	CASSGTGGQPQHF
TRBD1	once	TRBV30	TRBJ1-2	TGTGCCTGGAGTGTATGGGACAGGGATGGCTACACCTTC	CAWSVWDRDGYTF
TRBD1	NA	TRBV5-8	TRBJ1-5	TGTGCCAGCAGCTCGGGACAGGGGGCGGTTCAGCCCCAGCATTTT	CASSSGQGAVQPQHF
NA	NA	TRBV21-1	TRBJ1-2	TGTGCCAGCAGCAAAGACGGGACAGGGTATGGCTACACCTTC	CASSKDGTGYGYTF
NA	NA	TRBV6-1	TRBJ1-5	TGTGCCAGCAGTGAAGTCGCGGGGGCTGGCAATCAGCCCCAGCATTTT	CASSEVAGAGNQPQHF
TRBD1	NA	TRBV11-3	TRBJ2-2	TGTGCCAGCAGCTCAAGACAGGGGGCTGTTACCGGGGAGCTGTTTTTT	CASSSRQGAVTGELFF
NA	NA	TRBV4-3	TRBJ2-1	TGCGCCAGCAGCCAAGCCCCGGTGGCCTACAATGAGCAGTTCTTC	CASSQAPVAYNEQFF
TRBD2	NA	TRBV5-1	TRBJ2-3	TGCGCCAGCAGCTTGGTGCGGGGGGTCGATACGCAGTATTTT	CASSLVRGVDTQYF
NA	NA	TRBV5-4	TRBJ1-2	TGTGCCAGCAGCTCTACTCGGGCAGAAACACTCTATGGCTACACCTTC	CASSSTRAETLYGYTF
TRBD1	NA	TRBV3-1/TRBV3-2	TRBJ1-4	TGTGCCAGCAGCCAAGAATCTCCTAGGACAGGGGGTATCACTAATGAAAAACTGTTTTTT	CASSQESPRTGGITNEKLFF
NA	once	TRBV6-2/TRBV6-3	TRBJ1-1	TGTGCCAGCAGTTCCCGCGGCTCCCTAAATGAAGCTTTCTTT	CASSSRGSLNEAFF
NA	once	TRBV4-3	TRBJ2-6	TGCGCCAGCAGCCCCACGGCCTCTTCTGGGGCCAACGTCCTGACTTTC	CASSPTASSGANVLTF
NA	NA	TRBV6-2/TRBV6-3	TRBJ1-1	TGTGCCAGCAGCCGATCGGCAGTGAACACTGAAGCTTTCTTT	CASSRSAVNTEAFF
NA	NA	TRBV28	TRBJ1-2	TGTGCCAGCACCCCGGGGAGTCGGGGATCCTACACCTTC	CASTPGSRGSYTF
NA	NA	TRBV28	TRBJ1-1	TGTGCCAGCAGTTTCGGCGGAAACATGAACACTGAAGCTTTCTTT	CASSFGGNMNTEAFF
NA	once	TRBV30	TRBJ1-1	TGTGCCTGGAGGCTAAGGAGGGCAGCTTTCTTT	CAWRLRRAAFF
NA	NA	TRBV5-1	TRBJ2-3	TGCGCCAGCACTCGGGACGGGAGCACAGATACGCAGTATTTT	CASTRDGSTDTQYF
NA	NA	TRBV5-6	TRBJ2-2	TGTGCCAGCAGCCCCGGGACGGCCGTGAACACCGGGGAGCTGTTTTTT	CASSPGTAVNTGELFF
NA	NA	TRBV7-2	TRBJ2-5	TGTGCCAGCAGCTCAAGATACACCGAAGAGACCCAGTACTTC	CASSSRYTEETQYF
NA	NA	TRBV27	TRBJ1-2	TGTGCCAGTCGTGGCGGTAGATCGGGCTACACCTTC	CASRGGRSGYTF
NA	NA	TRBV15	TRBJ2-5	TGTGCCACCAGCAGAGATCCGGGAAGGGGGGAGACCCAGTACTTC	CATSRDPGRGETQYF
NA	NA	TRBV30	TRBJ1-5	TGTGCCTGGAGCCTCGCCCAGGGTTTTCAGCCCCAGCATTTT	CAWSLAQGFQPQHF
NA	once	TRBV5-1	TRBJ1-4	TGCGCCAGCAGCTCGCAGGGGTCACTGGGAGAAAAACTGTTTTTT	CASSSQGSLGEKLFF
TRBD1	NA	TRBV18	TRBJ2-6	TGTGCCAGCTCATTACAGGGGGCGCGAGCTACTGGGGCCAACGTCCTGACTTTC	CASSLQGARATGANVLTF
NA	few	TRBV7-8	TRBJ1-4	TGTGCCAGCAGCTTAGCAGGGGCGAGAAATGAAAAACTGTTTTTT	CASSLAGARNEKLFF
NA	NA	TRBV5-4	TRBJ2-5	TGTGCCAGCAGCCCGGGACCGAACCAAGAGACCCAGTACTTC	CASSPGPNQETQYF
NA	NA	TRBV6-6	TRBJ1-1	TGTGCCAGCAGTTACTCTCTTACAGTAGCTACCTTTGAAGCTTTCTTT	CASSYSLTVATFEAFF
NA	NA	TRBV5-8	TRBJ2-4	TGTGCCAGCAGCTACAGGGATCAAGCCAAAAACATTCAGTACTTC	CASSYRDQAKNIQYF
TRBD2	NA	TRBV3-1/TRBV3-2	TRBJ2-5	TGTGCCAGCAGCCCGCGGGAGCGGGGGGGGTACCAAGAGACCCAGTACTTC	CASSPRERGGYQETQYF
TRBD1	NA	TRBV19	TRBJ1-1	TGTGCCAGTAGTACCCGAGGGGGCGCGTACGTGAACACTGAAGCTTTCTTT	CASSTRGGAYVNTEAFF
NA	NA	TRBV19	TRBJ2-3	TGTGCCAGTAGTTCGCGGACAGATACGCAGTATTTT	CASSSRTDTQYF
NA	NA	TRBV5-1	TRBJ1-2	TGCGCCAGCAGCTTGGATCCGGACTATGGCTACACCTTC	CASSLDPDYGYTF
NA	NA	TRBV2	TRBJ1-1	TGTGCCAGCAAGTCCAGCGAGAACACTGAAGCTTTCTTT	CASKSSENTEAFF
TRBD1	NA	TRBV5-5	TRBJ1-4	TGTGCCAGCAGCCCGGGACAGAAAACTAATGAAAAACTGTTTTTT	CASSPGQKTNEKLFF
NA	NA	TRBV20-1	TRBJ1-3	TGCAGTGCTTATTACGGAAACACCATATATTTT	CSAYYGNTIYF
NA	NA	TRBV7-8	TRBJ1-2	TGTGCCAGCAGCTTTGATCTGAGGATAGCCCTGGACTATGGCTACACCTTC	CASSFDLRIALDYGYTF
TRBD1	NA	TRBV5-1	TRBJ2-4	TGCGCCAGCAGCGCCTCAACGGGACAGGGGTTACCAGGAGCCAAAAACATTCAGTACTTC	CASSASTGQGLPGAKNIQYF
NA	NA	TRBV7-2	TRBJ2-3	TGTGCCAGCAGCTTAGGTGTAGACACAGATACGCAGTATTTT	CASSLGVDTDTQYF
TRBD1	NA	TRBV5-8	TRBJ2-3	TGTGCCAGTCCGCGCGGTTGGACAGGGGTAGGGGATACGCAGTATTTT	CASPRGWTGVGDTQYF
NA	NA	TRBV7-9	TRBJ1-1	TGTGCCAGCAGCTCCTTACTGAACACTGAAGCTTTCTTT	CASSSLLNTEAFF
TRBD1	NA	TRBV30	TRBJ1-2	TGTGCCTGGACAGGGGGCAACTATGGCTACACCTTC	CAWTGGNYGYTF
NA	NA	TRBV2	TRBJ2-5	TGTGCCAGCACACTAGGGGAGGAAGAGACCCAGTACTTC	CASTLGEEETQYF
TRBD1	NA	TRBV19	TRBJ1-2	TGTGCCAGTAGTACTACAGGGGTAACTTGGTATGGCTACACCTTC	CASSTTGVTWYGYTF
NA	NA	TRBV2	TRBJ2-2	TGTGCCAGCAGTTGGGCAGGGGTCACCGGGGAGCTGTTTTTT	CASSWAGVTGELFF
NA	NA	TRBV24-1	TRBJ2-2	TGTGCCACCAGTAAAAGACACCGTTCCGGGGAGCTGTTTTTT	CATSKRHRSGELFF
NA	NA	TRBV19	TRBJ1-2	TGTGCCAGTAGTATGACAGGCTTCTATGGCTACACCTTC	CASSMTGFYGYTF